One and the same sample provided the 21 T cell receptor beta chains below, sequenced in a study of low-dose radiotherapy and immunotherapy resistance in tumors. TRAV- and TRBV-specific primers, spanning alpha and beta chains, primed first-strand cDNA. A constant-region primer paired with the V-primer adapter amplified TCRs over about 20 PCR cycles. TCRdb ran MiXCR on the reads and lists one entry per CDR3 protein. The sample lists 75,000 to 95,000 distinct CDR3 sequences; roughly 9% were seen once. Stated time point: before trial treatment. The sequencing here drew on PBMCs, taken before treatment. These receptors were obtained from a male donor with prostate cancer.

This clonotype was counted at least ten times. The gene calls are TRBV5-6 and TRBJ2-1; D remains unclear. Germline V gives CDR1 SGHDT, CDR2 YYEEEE. CDR3 length: 13 residues. The V end was cut by 0 bases, the J end by 7 bases, with 8 bases between. CDR3 loop: CASSLALVNEQFF. The CDR3 DNA reads as TGTGCCAGCAGCTTGGCTCTAGTTAATGAGCAGTTCTTC.

Details on this clonotype: Since a far larger clone is one base different, this is likely a read error. The chain links TRBV5-4 to TRBJ2-7; 8 bases are a match to TRBD1. The CDR3 contains 15 residues. Germline CDR1 reads SGHNT; CDR2 reads YYREEE (reference sequence). Losses at the gene ends were 3 bases for V and 7 bases for J; bases not matched to a gene: 12. CDR3 region: CASSSSGTGYNEQYF. CDR3 nucleotides: TGTGCCAGCAGCTCCTCCGGGACAGGATACAATGAGCAGTACTTC. The entire variable domain, with the rest obtained from reference TRBV5-4 and TRBJ2-7, is as follows: ETGVTQSPTHLIKTRGQQVTLRCSSQSGHNTVSWYQQALGQGPQFIFQYYREEENGRGNFPPRFSGLQFPNYSSELNVNALELDDSALYLCASSSSGTGYNEQYFGPGTRLTVT.

The sample holds many counts of this clonotype. The chain has TRBV6-2 or TRBV6-3 and TRBJ1-2; the D gene is possibly TRBD1 (6 bases). The V gene's germline CDR1 is MNHEY and CDR2 SVGEGT. The CDR3 runs to 15 residues. V was clipped by 4 bases and J by 8 bases, with 20 bases between them. The CDR3 bases are TGTGCCAGCAGTTCACCCGGCAGGGGCTCGGTGGGCTACACCTTC. Its translation is CASSSPGRGSVGYTF.

This clonotype was seen at least ten times. The genes are TRBV20-1 and TRBJ2-3; 7 bases align to TRBD2. The CDR3 has 15 residues. J gave up 2 bases and V 3 bases, and 8 bases lay outside the gene matches. Germline values: CDR1 DFQATT, CDR2 SNEGSKA (reference sequence). CDR3 protein: CSARVSSGPTDTQYF. CDR3 bases: TGCAGTGCTAGGGTTAGTAGCGGGCCCACAGATACGCAGTATTTT.

In the case of this clonotype: It may be a read error: a sequence one base away is much more abundant. The chain is built from TRBV15 and TRBJ2-1; D is unresolved. This CDR3 is built from 13 residues. Per germline, CDR1 LNHNV and CDR2 YYDKDF (reference sequence). V was shortened by 2 bases and J by 10 bases, with 12 bases between the two germline ends. CDR3 DNA sequence: TGTGCCACCAGCAGATACAGTTACTACGAGCAGTTCTTC. This translates into CATSRYSYYEQFF.

This clonotype has a count of ten or more. The CDR3 loop is CSVAPGTGPNEQFF. The CDR3 region has the DNA TGCAGCGTAGCCCCCGGGACAGGGCCCAATGAGCAGTTCTTC. The chain has TRBV29-1 and TRBJ2-1, with 9 bases aligning to TRBD1. The CDR3 covers 14 residues. Germline V gives CDR1 SQVTM, CDR2 ANQGSEA. The V gene end was trimmed by 6 bases and the J gene end by 6 bases; junction bases not matched to a gene: 9.

Many counts were recorded for this clonotype. The J gene is TRBJ1-1, the V gene TRBV28; D ambiguous. Germline CDR1 and CDR2: MDHEN and SYDVKM. The CDR3 has 14 residues. V was pared by 6 bases and J by 0 bases, with 11 bases between. DNA for the CDR3: TGTGCCAGCAGAAAAGGACGTTTGAACACTGAAGCTTTCTTT. Translation: CASRKGRLNTEAFF.

The table lists this clonotype with many counts. The V gene is TRBV20-1, the J gene TRBJ1-1; possible D gene TRBD1, 5 bases. The germline V gene encodes CDR1 DFQATT and CDR2 SNEGSKA (reference sequence). The CDR3 totals 16 residues. The CDR3 DNA follows: TGCAGCCCCAAGCCGGGGACGCACCTACGGTACACTGAAGCTTTCTTT. Protein: CSPKPGTHLRYTEAFF.

This clonotype was seen repeatedly, ten times or more. V usage is TRBV7-2 and J usage is TRBJ2-7, with D possibly being TRBD2 (5 bases). CDR3 length: 15 amino acids. Germline assignment: CDR1 SGHTA and CDR2 FQGNSA. V was shortened by 5 bases and J by 2 bases, with 16 bases between the two germline ends. The CDR3 is CASSEGGLPAYEQYF. In nucleotides, the CDR3 is TGTGCCAGCAGCGAGGGCGGGTTGCCCGCCTACGAGCAGTACTTC. Filled out from reference TRBV7-2 and TRBJ2-7, the complete variable domain reads GAGVSQSPSNKVTEKGKDVELRCDPISGHTALYWYRQSLGQGLEFLIYFQGNSAPDKSGLPSDRFSAERTGGSVSTLTIQRTQQEDSAVYLCASSEGGLPAYEQYFGPGTRLTVT.

This clonotype was seen many times. CDR3 nucleotide sequence: TGTGCCAGTAGTATAAACCCGCCCGGACTTCAGGAAAAACTGTTTTTT. Amino acids: CASSINPPGLQEKLFF. The chain recombines TRBV19 with TRBJ1-4; no clear D. The CDR3 length is 16 residues. The germline V gene encodes CDR1 LNHDA and CDR2 SQIVND (reference sequence). The V and J ends lost 2 bases and 8 bases respectively, with 18 bases between them.

The gene calls are TRBV7-9 and TRBJ1-4; D gene unclear. Deletions cut 0 bases from V and 4 bases from J, with 9 bases between. Germline CDR1 is SEHNR and CDR2 is FQNEAQ (reference sequence). The CDR3 extends over 15 amino acids. The CDR3 loop is CASSLASGSNEKLFF. The CDR3 region has the DNA TGTGCCAGCAGCTTAGCCTCCGGGAGTAATGAAAAACTGTTTTTT. Full variable domain (remainder filled in from reference TRBV7-9 and TRBJ1-4): DTGVSQNPRHKITKRGQNVTFRCDPISEHNRLYWYRQTLGQGPEFLTYFQNEAQLEKSRLLSDRFSAERPKGSFSTLEIQRTEQGDSAMYLCASSLASGSNEKLFFGSGTQLSVL.

This clonotype was picked up many times. The genes are TRBV5-1 and TRBJ2-3; 13 positions agree with TRBD2. V lost 5 bases, J lost 2 bases, and 5 bases stayed unmatched. The CDR3 extends over 16 amino acids. Per the germline V gene, CDR1 is SGHRS and CDR2 is YFSETQ. The CDR3 nucleotides are TGCGCCAGCAGGCAGGGACTAGCGGGAAACACAGATACGCAGTATTTT. It yields the protein CASRQGLAGNTDTQYF.

This clonotype was counted many times. The CDR3 is CASSYERDYEQYF. The DNA of the CDR3 is TGTGCCAGCAGTTACGAGCGGGACTACGAGCAGTACTTC. This chain uses TRBV6-2 or TRBV6-3 with TRBJ2-7; 7 positions agree with TRBD2. This CDR3 has 13 amino acids. The germline gives CDR1 MNHEY, CDR2 SVGEGT. V lost 2 bases to trimming and J lost 3 bases; unmatched junction nucleotides: 1.

This clonotype was counted many times. The chain carries TRBV7-9 and TRBJ2-1; the D gene is possibly TRBD2 (5 bases). The V and J ends lost 5 bases and 9 bases respectively, with 17 bases between them. The CDR3 spans 14 residues. CDR1 and CDR2 (germline): SEHNR, FQNEAQ (reference sequence). CDR3 sequence (DNA): TGTGCCAGCAGCGCCCCTATCGGGAAGGGTGAGCAGTTCTTC. Protein sequence: CASSAPIGKGEQFF.

This clonotype showed up many times. The rearrangement uses TRBV29-1 and TRBJ2-1, with 13 bases identical to TRBD2. The germline gives CDR1 SQVTM, CDR2 ANQGSEA. V lost 6 bases to trimming and J lost 6 bases; unmatched junction nucleotides: 14. CDR3 length equals 17 residues. The CDR3 bases are TGCAGCGTCGCGGAGGGACTAGCGGGATCTACCTCCAATGAGCAGTTCTTC. Residues: CSVAEGLAGSTSNEQFF.

The sample holds many counts of this clonotype. The chain uses TRBV19 and TRBJ1-2; D unresolved. The germline V gene encodes CDR1 LNHDA and CDR2 SQIVND (reference sequence). CDR3 length: 13 residues. Trimming took off 5 bases at V and 4 bases at J, with 11 bases between the two ends. The CDR3 here is CASSGPSAYGYTF. Here the CDR3 DNA reads TGTGCCAGTAGTGGACCTTCGGCCTATGGCTACACCTTC.

This clonotype showed up many times. This rearrangement joins TRBV4-3 to TRBJ2-3; TRBD2 matches 8 bases. The CDR3 loop spans 16 amino acids. Per the germline V gene, CDR1 is LGHNA and CDR2 is YSLEER. V lost 0 bases and J lost 4; bases outside the gene matches: 6. CDR3: CASSQDRREGPDTQYF. Here the CDR3 DNA reads TGCGCCAGCAGCCAAGATCGACGGGAGGGACCAGATACGCAGTATTTT.

This clonotype was found many times. The rearrangement links TRBV19 to TRBJ1-5; 7 bases fit TRBD1. Trimming cost V 7 bases and J 5 bases; bases outside gene matches: 8. This CDR3 region has 14 residues. The germline gives CDR1 LNHDA, CDR2 SQIVND (reference sequence). The CDR3 is CASTGGQFDQPQHF. The CDR3 nucleotides read TGTGCCAGTACAGGGGGGCAGTTCGATCAGCCCCAGCATTTT.

The table lists this clonotype with many counts. V is TRBV20-1 and J is TRBJ2-7, with 10 positions matching TRBD2. Germline V gene data show CDR1 as DFQATT and CDR2 as SNEGSKA (reference sequence). The CDR3 extends over 16 amino acids. V shed 0 bases and J 5 bases; nucleotides not matched to a gene: 10. The CDR3 coding sequence is TGCAGTGCTAGAGATTCCGCGCTAGCGGGAGTTCACGAGCAGTACTTC. The encoded protein is CSARDSALAGVHEQYF.

There are a few counts of this clonotype. This chain joins TRBV18 and TRBJ1-5; the D is unclear. The V and J ends lost 1 base and 0 bases respectively, with 4 bases between them. The V gene's germline CDR1 is KGHSH and CDR2 LQKENI. The CDR3 extends over 14 amino acids. The CDR3 nucleotides read TGTGCCAGCTCACCACAAGATAGCAATCAGCCCCAGCATTTT. Translating it yields CASSPQDSNQPQHF. The variable domain in full, completed from reference TRBV18 and TRBJ1-5, reads NAGVMQNPRHLVRRRGQEARLRCSPMKGHSHVYWYRQLPEEGLKFMVYLQKENIIDESGMPKERFSAEFPKEGPSILRIQQVVRGDSAAYFCASSPQDSNQPQHFGDGTRLSIL.

The table lists this clonotype with many counts. The V call is TRBV7-3, the J call TRBJ2-3, with 7 nucleotides matching TRBD2. CDR3 length: 17 amino acids. Trimming took 5 bases from V and 3 from J; bases not matched to a gene: 14. From germline, CDR1 is SGHTA and CDR2 FQGTGA. The chain's CDR3 is CASSPGTGGRSTDTQYF. For the CDR3, the DNA is TGTGCCAGCAGCCCAGGAACCGGGGGGAGGTCTACAGATACGCAGTATTTT.